These 32 T cell receptor beta chains originate from one sample sequenced in a study of blood T cells in healthy people across ages. A J-beta primer mix and a sample-barcoded 5' primer were used in a second PCR of roughly 6 to 11 cycles. TCRdb re-analysed the 5' RACE reads in MiXCR, keeping a single row per CDR3 protein. The sample shows roughly 1.9 million distinct CDR3 sequences, around 40% of them seen only once. Sequenced input: blood. The receptors here all came from a human donor in good health.

The chain uses TRBV12-3 or TRBV12-4 and TRBJ2-3, with D perhaps TRBD2 (6 bases). This CDR3 comprises 15 residues. The ends were cut back, 4 bases at V and 4 bases at J, with 15 bases in the middle. CDR3 nucleotide sequence: TGTGCCAGCAGTTCGGGTCTAGCGATTGCAGATACGCAGTATTTT. This translates into CASSSGLAIADTQYF.

J is TRBJ1-2 and V is TRBV15; 10 nucleotides agree with TRBD1. CDR1 LNHNV and CDR2 YYDKDF come from the germline V gene (reference sequence). This CDR3 has 15 amino acids. The V and J ends lost 6 bases and 8 bases, in that order; junction bases with no gene match: 12. The chain's CDR3 is CATRGTGDPSVGYTF. CDR3 DNA sequence: TGTGCCACCAGGGGGACAGGGGATCCCTCCGTCGGCTACACCTTC.

The chain links TRBV19 to TRBJ2-3, with a possible D match to TRBD2 (6 bases). CDR1 and CDR2 (germline): LNHDA, SQIVND (reference sequence). The CDR3 sequence is 16 residues long. Trimming shortened V by 3 bases and J by 4 bases, and 17 bases separated the two germline ends. CDR3 sequence (DNA): TGTGCCAGTAGTATTGGGGCCGTAAGCGGGTCAGATACGCAGTATTTT. Encoded protein: CASSIGAVSGSDTQYF.

This clonotype came up many times. This chain connects TRBV6-4 to TRBJ2-7; D may correspond to TRBD1 or TRBD2 (5 bases each). The V end lost 7 bases, the J end lost 3 bases, and 13 bases lay between the germline ends. Germline V lookup: CDR1 MRHNA, CDR2 SNTAGT. The CDR3 is 13 residues long. This CDR3 reads CASIPRDGYEQYF. CDR3 coding DNA: TGTGCCAGCATTCCCCGGGACGGCTACGAGCAGTACTTC.

Remarks on this clonotype: The germline gene is not matched at one end of the junction; a read error may be the cause. The CDR3 sequence is CAIGEGAEETQYF. The CDR3 region has the DNA TGTGCCATCGGTGAGGGGGCGGAAGAGACCCAGTACTTC. V gene TRBV10-3 combines with J gene TRBJ2-7, with 7 bases identical to TRBD1. The end of the DNA is better explained by TRBJ2-5, so the J call may be wrong. The CDR3 is 13 residues long. Germline CDR1 ENHRY, CDR2 SYGVKD.

The gene calls are TRBV27 and TRBJ2-7; TRBD1 matches 9 bases. V was clipped by 4 bases and J by 5 bases; unmatched bases: 9. The CDR3 has 15 residues. Germline V gene data show CDR1 as MNHEY and CDR2 as SMNVEV (reference sequence). CDR3 sequence reads: CASSSMTGGYDEQYF. CDR3 DNA: TGTGCCAGCAGTTCAATGACAGGGGGGTACGACGAGCAGTACTTC.

This chain links TRBV10-2 with TRBJ1-4, with TRBD1 matching 9 bases. V trimming: 0 bases; J trimming: 7 bases; junction bases outside the gene matches: 3. Germline CDR1 and CDR2: WSHSY and SAAADI. This CDR3 has 15 amino acids. The CDR3 spells CASSESGTGREKLFF. The CDR3 DNA follows: TGCGCCAGCAGTGAGTCCGGGACAGGGCGTGAAAAACTGTTTTTT.

This clonotype was recorded at least ten times. Here the CDR3 DNA reads TGTGCCAGCAGTTGGACAGGGGCCTACGAGCAGTACTTC. Protein product: CASSWTGAYEQYF. J is TRBJ2-7 and V is TRBV6-2 or TRBV6-3, with 9 nucleotides matching TRBD1. Germline lookup yields CDR1 MNHEY and CDR2 SVGEGT. V lost 4 bases and J lost 2; bases outside the gene matches: 0. The CDR3 loop spans 13 amino acids.

The chain carries TRBV20-1 and TRBJ2-7; 9 nucleotides agree with TRBD2. V gave up 5 bases and J gave up 0 bases; unmatched junction bases: 8. This CDR3 region has 15 residues. The germline gives CDR1 DFQATT, CDR2 SNEGSKA (reference sequence). This CDR3 is CSALSSSGASYEQYF. CDR3 DNA: TGCAGTGCTCTATCTTCTAGCGGGGCCTCCTACGAGCAGTACTTC.

CDR3: CASGYRDESTEAFF. For the CDR3, the DNA is TGCGCCAGCGGATACAGGGACGAGAGCACTGAAGCTTTCTTT. The chain couples TRBV4-3 to TRBJ1-1, with D maybe TRBD1 (6 bases). Per germline, CDR1 LGHNA and CDR2 YSLEER. Between the trimmed V and J ends, which lost 8 bases and 4 bases, there was a span of 17 bases. The CDR3 is made up of 14 amino acids.

The genes are TRBV15 and TRBJ1-5; TRBD1 matches 7 bases. The trim removed 5 bases at V and 4 bases at J, leaving 14 bases unmatched. The CDR3 contains 17 residues. The germline gives CDR1 LNHNV, CDR2 YYDKDF (reference sequence). The CDR3 spells CATSGSEGQGVNQPQHF. In DNA, the CDR3 is TGTGCCACCAGCGGCAGTGAGGGGCAGGGGGTGAATCAGCCCCAGCATTTT.

The genes are TRBV7-3 and TRBJ1-1, with 10 bases identical to TRBD1. Germline V gene lookup returns CDR1 SGHTA and CDR2 FQGTGA. The trim removed 3 bases at V and 5 bases at J, leaving 12 bases unmatched. CDR3 size: 17 residues. In DNA, the CDR3 is TGTGCCAGCAGCTTTATCTCCGGGACAGGGGAGAGGACTGAAGCTTTCTTT. This translates into CASSFISGTGERTEAFF.

The rearrangement links TRBV7-2 to TRBJ1-2, with a weak D call TRBD1 (6 bases). There are 15 residues in the CDR3. V was pared by 3 bases and J by 4 bases, with 15 bases between. Germline V gives CDR1 SGHTA, CDR2 FQGNSA. The chain's CDR3 is CASSFKGDLGYGYTF. CDR3 nucleotide sequence: TGTGCCAGCAGCTTTAAGGGGGACCTCGGCTATGGCTACACCTTC. Supplemented by reference TRBV7-2 and TRBJ1-2, the full variable domain reads GAGVSQSPSNKVTEKGKDVELRCDPISGHTALYWYRQSLGQGLEFLIYFQGNSAPDKSGLPSDRFSAERTGGSVSTLTIQRTQQEDSAVYLCASSFKGDLGYGYTFGSGTRLTVV.

The gene calls are TRBV11-2 and TRBJ1-1, with a weak D call TRBD1 (6 bases). Germline V CDR1 and CDR2: SGHAT, FQNNGV. V dropped 7 bases and J dropped 5 bases, with 14 bases sitting between them. The CDR3 sequence is 13 residues long. DNA of the CDR3: TGTGCCAGCATGCTCACAGGGAGTACTGAAGCTTTCTTT. Amino acids: CASMLTGSTEAFF.

This clonotype was found a few times. J is TRBJ2-7 and V is TRBV10-3, with D perhaps assigned TRBD1 or TRBD2 (5 bases each). Between the trimmed V and J ends, which lost 6 bases and 2 bases, there was a span of 14 bases. The CDR3 is 14 residues long. The germline V gene has CDR1 ENHRY and CDR2 SYGVKD. The DNA of the CDR3 is TGTGCCATCAGGGGACCGACAGACCCCTACGAGCAGTACTTC. Encoded protein: CAIRGPTDPYEQYF.

The genes are TRBV12-3 or TRBV12-4 and TRBJ2-5; tentatively, D is TRBD1 (5 bases). The V end lost 7 bases, the J end lost 5 bases, and 17 bases lay between the germline ends. CDR3 size: 14 residues. The CDR3: CASTCEDSRETQYF. CDR3 DNA: TGTGCCAGCACTTGTGAAGACAGCCGGGAGACCCAGTACTTC.

This clonotype was observed a handful of times. This rearrangement joins TRBV6-5 to TRBJ1-3; perhaps TRBD1 as D (5 bases). The length of the CDR3 is 14 residues. The germline V gene encodes CDR1 MNHEY and CDR2 SVGAGI. V lost 5 bases and J lost 0, with 8 bases in between. The DNA for the CDR3 is TGTGCCAGCAGTCCAGGGAACTCTGGAAACACCATATATTTT. This gives the protein CASSPGNSGNTIYF.

The J gene is TRBJ2-5, the V gene TRBV4-3, with D unresolved. V was cut by 0 bases and J by 5 bases, with 7 bases left in between. Germline CDR1 and CDR2: LGHNA and YSLEER. The CDR3 has 13 residues. The CDR3: CASSQDFRETQYF. CDR3 bases: TGCGCCAGCAGCCAAGATTTCAGGGAGACCCAGTACTTC.

This clonotype has a single count. V and J are TRBV5-6 and TRBJ2-1, with no clear D. The V gene's germline CDR1 is SGHDT and CDR2 YYEEEE. V was trimmed by 2 bases and J by 9 bases, leaving 18 bases between them. This CDR3 has 15 residues. DNA of the CDR3: TGTGCCAGCAGCTTTCCGGCCCCCGGAAAGGGTGAGCAGTTCTTC. Its translation: CASSFPAPGKGEQFF.

The chain couples TRBV14 to TRBJ2-3; D unclear. Trimming removed 4 bases at V and 4 bases at J, with 12 bases between. The CDR3 is 14 residues long. Germline-derived CDR1 and CDR2 are SGHDN and FVKESK. The CDR3 region is CASSPHLPADTQYF. The CDR3 coding sequence is TGTGCCAGCAGCCCCCACCTTCCGGCAGATACGCAGTATTTT.

In DNA, the CDR3 is TGTGCCAGCAGCCGGGACACCTCAGGCACAGATACGCAGTATTTT. This translates into CASSRDTSGTDTQYF. The rearrangement uses TRBV3-1 and TRBJ2-3; TRBD1 might be the D (6 bases). Trimming took 4 bases from V and 1 from J, leaving 12 bases between them. The CDR3 totals 15 residues. CDR1 and CDR2 from the germline V gene are LGHDT and YNNKEL (reference sequence).

This clonotype is a singleton in its sample. The V and J genes are TRBV29-1 and TRBJ1-4, with D uncertain. This CDR3 has 14 amino acids. Trimming left V 2 bases short and J 4 bases short, with 11 bases between. Per the germline V gene, CDR1 is SQVTM and CDR2 is ANQGSEA. The CDR3 loop is CSVEFPGFNEKLFF. The CDR3 DNA sequence: TGCAGCGTTGAATTTCCGGGTTTTAATGAAAAACTGTTTTTT.

The chain joins TRBV4-2 to TRBJ2-1; tentative D call: TRBD2 (6 bases). Germline V gives CDR1 LGHNA, CDR2 YNFKEQ. This CDR3 contains 16 residues. Trimming removed 1 base from V and 2 bases from J, with 12 bases in between. The CDR3 DNA is TGTGCCAGCAGCCAAGCTGGGCCGGGGGCCTACAATGAGCAGTTCTTC. Protein sequence: CASSQAGPGAYNEQFF.

The chain links TRBV7-3 to TRBJ1-1; D is undetermined. With 7 bases removed from V and 10 bases from J, the gap between germline ends came to 19 bases. The CDR3 extends over 13 amino acids. The V gene's germline CDR1 is SGHTA and CDR2 FQGTGA. CDR3 in DNA: TGTGCCAGCAACCCTAGACCGGGGAGGCTAGCTTTCTTT. Its protein product is CASNPRPGRLAFF. The full variable domain, its missing parts supplied by reference TRBV7-3 and TRBJ1-1, is GAGVSQTPSNKVTEKGKYVELRCDPISGHTALYWYRQSLGQGPEFLIYFQGTGAADDSGLPNDRFFAVRPEGSVSTLKIQRTERGDSAVYLCASNPRPGRLAFFGQGTRLTVV.

This rearrangement joins TRBV7-9 to TRBJ2-7, with D perhaps matching TRBD1 (7 bases). CDR1 and CDR2 (germline): SEHNR, FQNEAQ (reference sequence). The CDR3 has 15 residues. V lost 4 bases and J lost 6, with 19 bases in between. The CDR3 sequence is CASSWETGRAGEQYF. Here the CDR3 DNA reads TGTGCCAGCAGCTGGGAGACAGGGCGAGCGGGCGAGCAGTACTTC.

The gene calls are TRBV5-1 and TRBJ2-3; weak D call: TRBD2 (5 bases). This CDR3 has 15 residues. Per the germline V gene, CDR1 is SGHRS and CDR2 is YFSETQ. V shed 2 bases and J shed 4 bases, with 14 bases lying between them. This CDR3 reads CASSFGRVEADTQYF. CDR3 sequence (DNA): TGCGCCAGCAGCTTTGGTAGAGTGGAGGCAGATACGCAGTATTTT.

This clonotype was counted a few times. The rearrangement links TRBV12-3 or TRBV12-4 to TRBJ2-7; no clear D gene. This CDR3 region has 15 residues. Trimming removed 3 bases at V and 0 bases at J, with 12 bases between. This CDR3 is CASSFSSLSSYEQYF. The CDR3 coding sequence is TGTGCCAGCAGTTTTAGTTCCCTCAGCTCCTACGAGCAGTACTTC.

In this sample, this clonotype turned up a few times. The chain has TRBV4-1 and TRBJ1-5, with D perhaps matching TRBD1 (6 bases). Germline V gene data show CDR1 as MGHRA and CDR2 as YSYEKL. The ends were cut back, 0 bases at V and 4 bases at J, with 13 bases in the middle. The CDR3 consists of 16 residues. DNA for the CDR3: TGCGCCAGCAGCCAAGATTGGGCAGGGGAAAATCAGCCCCAGCATTTT. The encoded protein is CASSQDWAGENQPQHF.

This clonotype was found a few times. This rearrangement joins TRBV29-1 to TRBJ1-2; weak D call: TRBD1 (6 bases). The CDR3 consists of 12 residues. Per the germline V gene, CDR1 is SQVTM and CDR2 is ANQGSEA. The germline V and J ends were trimmed by 6 bases and 2 bases, with 10 bases remaining between them. The CDR3, as DNA: TGCAGCGTGGGACATTCGAACTATGGCTACACCTTC. It is translated as CSVGHSNYGYTF.

V gene TRBV5-1 combines with J gene TRBJ2-7, with D possibly TRBD2 on 6 matching bases. The V gene's germline CDR1 is SGHRS and CDR2 YFSETQ. The CDR3 consists of 16 residues. V lost 0 bases, J lost 5 bases, and 18 bases lay in between. The CDR3 region is CASSLETVGSGDEQYF. DNA of the CDR3: TGCGCCAGCAGCTTGGAAACCGTTGGGTCGGGGGACGAGCAGTACTTC.

V gene TRBV3-1 combines with J gene TRBJ2-1; D ambiguous. Germline V CDR1 and CDR2: LGHDT, YNNKEL (reference sequence). V lost 4 bases to trimming and J lost 12 bases, with 10 bases between them. This CDR3 region has 11 residues. The CDR3 DNA reads as TGTGCCAGCAGCCGGGGTGGTTGGCAGTTCTTC. Protein product: CASSRGGWQFF.

The chain combines TRBV4-3 with TRBJ2-7; D gene unclear. V dropped 1 base and J dropped 0 bases, with 10 bases sitting between them. The CDR3 contains 15 residues. Germline lookup yields CDR1 LGHNA and CDR2 YSLEER. The CDR3 sequence: CASSQVNGVSYEQYF. The CDR3 DNA sequence: TGCGCCAGCAGCCAAGTCAATGGAGTCTCCTACGAGCAGTACTTC.